Shown below are 2 T cell receptor beta chains from a single sample sequenced in a study of CD8 T cells in acute hepatitis C reinfection. Sequencing was performed with immunoSEQ multiplex PCR; in TCRdb, only in-frame clones are kept and a portion is missing. The repertoire holds about 38,000 clones, with 75% to 90% as singletons. The time point: naive CD8 control sorted from an acute-time-point sample. The sample was naive CD8+ T cells from PBMCs. The receptors derive from a woman aged 18-35 years who spontaneously cleared hepatitis C infection.

The chain has TRBV7-3 and TRBJ2-1, with 9 bases matching TRBD2. The germline V gene encodes CDR1 SGHTA and CDR2 FQGTGA. The CDR3 has 18 amino acids. The V segment lost 4 bases and the J segment 7 bases; nucleotides outside the gene matches: 17. CDR3 sequence (DNA): TGTGCCAGCAGCTCTGTAGGAGGCTTTAGCGGGAGTTCAAATGAGCAGTTCTTC. As protein: CASSSVGGFSGSSNEQFF.

This chain links TRBV27 with TRBJ2-7; TRBD2 agrees at 7 bases. The germline V gene has CDR1 MNHEY and CDR2 SMNVEV (reference sequence). This CDR3 is built from 20 residues. J gave up 3 bases and V 5 bases, and 25 bases lay outside the gene matches. The CDR3 is CASSPPILSGVVPRDYEQYF. CDR3 DNA sequence: TGTGCCAGCAGTCCACCCATCTTAAGCGGGGTAGTACCAAGAGACTACGAGCAGTACTTC.